These 29 T cell receptor beta chains originate from one sample sequenced in a study of blood T cell repertoires in COVID-19. Libraries were prepared by immunoSEQ multiplex PCR; TCRdb keeps only in-frame clonotypes and omits some of them. The sample contains 250,000 or so clones, approximately 85% of which appear only once. Sequenced input: PBMCs or T cells enriched from blood (not recorded which). The receptor source for this set is a woman aged 45-60 years who had recovered from COVID-19.

The chain employs TRBV29-1 and TRBJ2-1; TRBD2 agrees at 9 bases. This CDR3 spans 15 amino acids. Germline V gene data show CDR1 as SQVTM and CDR2 as ANQGSEA. V lost 7 bases and J lost 2; bases outside the gene matches: 9. CDR3 sequence reads: CSAQMASGTYNEQFF. The CDR3 DNA follows: TGCAGCGCCCAAATGGCTAGCGGGACCTACAATGAGCAGTTCTTC.

This clone has just a few counts. The chain uses TRBV10-2 and TRBJ2-2; the D gene is possibly TRBD2 (5 bases). The CDR3 consists of 17 residues. CDR1 and CDR2 (germline): WSHSY, SAAADI. The ends were cut back, 1 base at V and 1 base at J, with 13 bases in the middle. The DNA for the CDR3 is TGCGCCAGCAGTGAGTTCGAGGGTTTTGTGAACACCGGGGAGCTGTTTTTT. Translation gives CASSEFEGFVNTGELFF.

This rearrangement joins TRBV7-2 to TRBJ1-5, with a weak D call TRBD1 (6 bases). V lost 1 base and J 3 bases, leaving 13 bases between the germline ends. In germline, CDR1 is SGHTA, CDR2 FQGNSA. The CDR3 totals 16 residues. CDR3 in amino acids: CASSLDVGASNQPQHF. CDR3 DNA sequence: TGTGCCAGCAGCTTAGATGTGGGGGCCTCCAATCAGCCCCAGCATTTT.

The genes are TRBV5-3 and TRBJ2-1; weak D call: TRBD2 (5 bases). TRBV5-3 belongs to the ORF category, with a function that is uncertain. Trimming removed 10 bases at V and 4 bases at J, with 15 bases between. The CDR3 extends over 13 amino acids. The CDR3 here is CAVPAGRYNEQFF. The CDR3 DNA reads TGTGCCGTCCCGGCGGGCCGATACAATGAGCAGTTCTTC.

This clone appeared many times. The gene calls are TRBV6-4 and TRBJ2-1, with 9 bases fitting TRBD1. Germline V gene lookup returns CDR1 MRHNA and CDR2 SNTAGT. V was clipped by 3 bases and J by 6 bases; unmatched bases: 3. This CDR3 has 14 residues. CDR3 bases: TGTGCCAGCAGTGAGGGACAGGGATCCAATGAGCAGTTCTTC. This sequence encodes CASSEGQGSNEQFF.

This sequence joins TRBV7-9 and TRBJ2-2, with D unresolved. Germline loops: CDR1 SEHNR, CDR2 FQNEAQ (reference sequence). This CDR3 has 14 residues. V was clipped by 5 bases and J by 1 base, with 8 bases between them. The CDR3 reads CASSKIMNTGELFF. The DNA of the CDR3 is TGTGCCAGCAGCAAAATAATGAACACCGGGGAGCTGTTTTTT.

The chain is built from TRBV11-2 and TRBJ1-1; TRBD1 matches 7 bases. Germline CDR1 reads SGHAT; CDR2 reads FQNNGV. CDR3 length: 14 residues. V dropped 1 base and J dropped 11; count of bases not matched to a gene: 10. CDR3 DNA: TGTGCCAGCAGCTTAGCAGAGGAGACAGGGCGTGCTTTCTTT. This translates into CASSLAEETGRAFF.

This clone appeared a single time. CDR3 sequence reads: CASSSGTTFYEQYF. The CDR3 DNA reads as TGTGCCAGCAGCTCCGGGACAACTTTCTACGAGCAGTACTTC. The chain uses TRBV7-9 and TRBJ2-7; maybe TRBD1 (6 bases). Germline values: CDR1 SEHNR, CDR2 FQNEAQ (reference sequence). The CDR3 extends over 14 amino acids. V was clipped by 4 bases and J by 3 bases, with 13 bases between them.

The rearrangement uses TRBV12-5 and TRBJ1-2, with D perhaps matching TRBD1 (5 bases). The CDR3 sequence is 16 residues long. Trimming cost V 0 bases and J 4 bases, with 15 bases left between them. Per the germline V gene, CDR1 is LGHNT and CDR2 is FRNRAP. The CDR3 nucleotides read TGTGCTAGTGGTTTGGTCCAGGGAAAGTTGGGCTATGGCTACACCTTC. This encodes CASGLVQGKLGYGYTF.

This rearrangement joins TRBV5-1 to TRBJ1-1; 8 bases are a match to TRBD1. V dropped 4 bases and J dropped 1; count of bases not matched to a gene: 21. This CDR3 has 20 residues. In germline, CDR1 is SGHRS, CDR2 YFSETQ. CDR3 coding DNA: TGCGCCAGCAGCCTCGGTTATTGGACAGGGAATAGGATGTGGAACACTGAAGCTTTCTTT. Its protein product is CASSLGYWTGNRMWNTEAFF.

This clone has just one count. This CDR3 is CASSLGQGNYGYTF. CDR3 sequence (DNA): TGCGCCAGCAGCTTAGGACAGGGTAACTATGGCTACACCTTC. V usage is TRBV5-1 and J usage is TRBJ1-2; TRBD1 matches 8 bases. The germline gives CDR1 SGHRS, CDR2 YFSETQ. V lost 2 bases to trimming and J lost 1 base; unmatched junction nucleotides: 1. This CDR3 is 14 amino acids long.

The genes are TRBV29-1 and TRBJ1-2; no firm D call. The germline gives CDR1 SQVTM, CDR2 ANQGSEA. Trimming stripped 6 bases from V and 8 bases from J, with 10 bases between. The CDR3 sequence is 10 residues long. As DNA, the CDR3 is TGCAGCGTCGCCCCTATCGGCTACACCTTC. This codes for CSVAPIGYTF.

V usage is TRBV28 and J usage is TRBJ2-1, with 7 nucleotides matching TRBD2. Per the germline V gene, CDR1 is MDHEN and CDR2 is SYDVKM. The CDR3 has 18 residues. The ends lost 1 base at V and 8 bases at J; junction bases unmatched: 17. In nucleotides, the CDR3 is TGTGCCAGCAGTTTATCTCCCGGGGCAGGTGGGAGGGCCTATGAGCAGTTCTTC. It translates to CASSLSPGAGGRAYEQFF.

The rearrangement joins TRBV12-5 to TRBJ2-7; 10 bases agree with TRBD1. J gave up 4 bases and V 0 bases, and 15 bases lay outside the gene matches. The CDR3 has 19 residues. From germline, CDR1 is LGHNT and CDR2 FRNRAP. The CDR3 DNA sequence: TGTGCTAGTGGTTTGGTACTAGGGACAGGGGCGATGATGGGGTACGAGCAGTACTTC. It yields the protein CASGLVLGTGAMMGYEQYF. The entire variable domain, with the rest obtained from reference TRBV12-5 and TRBJ2-7, is as follows: DARVTQTPRHKVTEMGQEVTMRCQPILGHNTVFWYRQTMMQGLELLAYFRNRAPLDDSGMPKDRFSAEMPDATLATLKIQPSEPRDSAVYFCASGLVLGTGAMMGYEQYFGPGTRLTVT.

The J gene is TRBJ1-1, the V gene TRBV9; 7 bases match TRBD1. This CDR3 contains 15 residues. V gave up 4 bases and J gave up 2 bases; unmatched junction bases: 8. Germline V gene sequence: CDR1 SGDLS, CDR2 YYNGEE. The chain's CDR3 is CASSSSGTANTEAFF. As DNA, the CDR3 is TGTGCCAGCAGCTCATCCGGGACAGCCAACACTGAAGCTTTCTTT. The full variable domain, its missing parts supplied by reference TRBV9 and TRBJ1-1, is DSGVTQTPKHLITATGQRVTLRCSPRSGDLSVYWYQQSLDQGLQFLIQYYNGEERAKGNILERFSAQQFPDLHSELNLSSLELGDSALYFCASSSSGTANTEAFFGQGTRLTVV.

This clone was seen at least ten times. The J gene is TRBJ1-2, the V gene TRBV5-1, with TRBD1 identical over 7 bases. The junction had 18 bases not matched to a gene; V was cut back by 4 bases and J by 6 bases. There are 17 residues in the CDR3. Germline-derived CDR1 and CDR2 are SGHRS and YFSETQ. The CDR3 sequence: CASSVGDVGQRRNGYTF. The CDR3 region has the DNA TGCGCCAGCAGCGTCGGAGACGTGGGACAGAGAAGGAATGGCTACACCTTC.

The chain employs TRBV28 and TRBJ1-2; 8 bases map to TRBD1. The V gene's germline CDR1 is MDHEN and CDR2 SYDVKM. Trimming removed 5 bases from V and 0 bases from J; junction bases left unmatched: 8. There are 16 residues in the CDR3. The CDR3 DNA sequence: TGTGCCAGCAGTGTGGACAGGGAAGGAGCTAACTATGGCTACACCTTC. It specifies CASSVDREGANYGYTF.

This clone appeared a single time. The V call is TRBV29-1, the J call TRBJ2-1; D might be TRBD1 (6 bases). This CDR3 is 15 amino acids long. Germline V CDR1 and CDR2: SQVTM, ANQGSEA. Trimming shortened V by 1 base and J by 4 bases, and 14 bases separated the two germline ends. The CDR3 nucleotides read TGCAGCGTTGAAGGAGCTTTAGACAGGTACAATGAGCAGTTCTTC. This encodes CSVEGALDRYNEQFF.

This clone was observed a few times. The J gene is TRBJ2-3, the V gene TRBV30; D ambiguous. V was pared by 2 bases and J by 0 bases, with 6 bases between. Per the germline V gene, CDR1 is GTSNPN and CDR2 is SVGIG (reference sequence). The CDR3 spans 13 residues. The CDR3 sequence is CAWSRPSTDTQYF. CDR3 DNA: TGTGCCTGGAGTCGTCCTAGCACAGATACGCAGTATTTT.

This chain uses TRBV2 with TRBJ2-3, with 7 bases matching TRBD2. Germline values: CDR1 SNHLY, CDR2 FYNNEI. J lost 8 bases, V lost 7 bases, and 6 bases had no gene match. The CDR3 is 12 residues long. This CDR3 is CASTLGGGTQYF. CDR3 coding DNA: TGTGCCAGCACCCTCGGCGGGGGTACGCAGTATTTT.

This clone appeared once. The rearrangement links TRBV3-1 (or the pseudogene TRBV3-2) to TRBJ1-5; tentative D call: TRBD1 (6 bases). The CDR3 sequence is 12 residues long. Germline V lookup: CDR1 LGHDT, CDR2 YNNKEL (reference sequence). V shed 8 bases and J shed 3 bases, with 8 bases lying between them. The CDR3 coding sequence is TGTGCCAGCGGGACATTCAATCAGCCCCAGCATTTT. This translates into CASGTFNQPQHF.

V and J are TRBV27 and TRBJ1-5; TRBD1 agrees at 7 bases. Per the germline V gene, CDR1 is MNHEY and CDR2 is SMNVEV (reference sequence). The J segment lost 3 bases and the V segment lost 5 bases, leaving 7 bases of the junction unmatched. The CDR3 is made up of 15 amino acids. The CDR3 region is CASSHDRADNQPQHF. The CDR3 coding sequence is TGTGCCAGCAGTCATGACAGGGCGGACAATCAGCCCCAGCATTTT.

This clone is a singleton in its sample. The chain carries TRBV1 and TRBJ2-7; the D call in the table, TRBD2, was not verified against the DNA. TRBV1 is termed a pseudogene. The CDR3 has 16 amino acids. CDR3: CTSSHRTSGAYYEQYF. The CDR3 nucleotides are TGCACCAGCAGCCACAGGACTAGCGGGGCATACTACGAGCAGTACTTC.

The V gene is TRBV6-5, the J gene TRBJ1-4; D perhaps matches TRBD1 (6 bases). Germline V gene lookup returns CDR1 MNHEY and CDR2 SVGAGI. The V end lost 6 bases, the J end lost 13 bases, and 24 bases lay between the germline ends. This CDR3 is built from 15 residues. The CDR3 sequence: CASSRDTAGPQGLFF. The CDR3 nucleotides read TGTGCCAGCAGCCGGGACACGGCTGGTCCACAGGGACTGTTTTTT.

In its sample, this clone was seen a few times. Here the CDR3 DNA reads TGCGCCAGCAGCTTGGGGGGCACCACATGGGATACGCAGTATTTT. Its translation: CASSLGGTTWDTQYF. The chain carries TRBV5-1 and TRBJ2-3; weak D call: TRBD1 (5 bases). V was cut by 0 bases and J by 6 bases, with 14 bases left in between. The CDR3 loop spans 15 amino acids. Germline V gives CDR1 SGHRS, CDR2 YFSETQ.

The gene calls are TRBV28 and TRBJ2-5; D possibly corresponds to TRBD2 (6 bases). The V and J ends lost 7 bases and 5 bases respectively, with 20 bases between them. In germline, CDR1 is MDHEN, CDR2 SYDVKM. There are 15 residues in the CDR3. CDR3 coding DNA: TGTGCCAGCAACCCGGGGAGGTGGGGGACGGAGACCCAGTACTTC. This gives the protein CASNPGRWGTETQYF.

This sequence joins TRBV5-1 and TRBJ2-1; 14 bases fit TRBD2. This CDR3 comprises 17 residues. The V gene end was trimmed by 3 bases and the J gene end by 3 bases; junction bases not matched to a gene: 5. Germline V gene lookup returns CDR1 SGHRS and CDR2 YFSETQ. CDR3 amino acids: CASSWGLAGEVYNEQFF. Here the CDR3 DNA reads TGCGCCAGCAGCTGGGGACTAGCGGGAGAGGTCTACAATGAGCAGTTCTTC.

V and J are TRBV21-1 and TRBJ1-4; the table's D call, TRBD1, was not checked against the DNA. TRBV21-1 is classified as a pseudogene. The CDR3 consists of 15 residues. CDR3 nucleotide sequence: TGTGCCAGCAGCGAGGACGGGACAGGGTTAAAAAAACTGTTTTTT. Translating gives CASSEDGTGLKKLFF.

The J gene is TRBJ1-5, the V gene TRBV18; D remains unclear. The CDR3 extends over 13 amino acids. Deletions cut 6 bases from V and 3 bases from J, with 9 bases between. Per the germline V gene, CDR1 is KGHSH and CDR2 is LQKENI. The CDR3 region is CASSPVANQPQHF. The CDR3 DNA is TGTGCCAGCTCCCCCGTGGCCAATCAGCCCCAGCATTTT.